This T cell receptor (beta chain) emerged from a study of CD8 T cells in Susac syndrome. In this sample, this clonotype turned up a few times. Its specificity is not known. Reverse transcription of about 0.5 to 1 ug RNA used random hexamers. Amplification of the TCR beta CDR3 was carried out by immunoSEQ multiplex PCR, which spanned a total of 54 Vbeta and 13 Jbeta segments. Via MiXCR, TCRdb re-called the immunoSEQ multiplex PCR reads, giving one row per CDR3 protein. The top ten hold 0.5% to 0.6% of the sample, which has 75,000 to 95,000 distinct CDR3 sequences, around nine tenths seen once. Findings and caveats of the study: Acknowledgment was made by the study that its TCR sequencing and HLA analysis involved a relatively small number of individuals.

TCR beta was sequenced from blood CD8+ and CD4+ T cells. While CD8+ and CD4+ T cells were isolated negatively, TEMRA cells were enriched by FACS. Germline V CDR1 and CDR2: MNHEY, SMNVEV (reference sequence). V was clipped by 3 bases and J by 5 bases; unmatched bases: 4. The CDR3 length is 15 residues. This rearrangement joins TRBV27 to TRBJ2-3; 11 bases are shared with TRBD2. The clonotype comes from a human donor with multiple sclerosis. The sample was CD8+ T cells from PBMCs. CDR3: CASSFRSGGGDTQYF. CDR3 sequence (DNA): TGTGCCAGCAGTTTTCGTAGCGGGGGGGGAGATACGCAGTATTTT.